These T cell receptor beta chains were read from a single sample in a study of control samples from healthy donors and cancer patients. Produced via immunoSEQ multiplex PCR; TCRdb's table is partial and in-frame only. The table includes 210,000 or so clones, about 89% detected once. The sequenced material came from blood. The receptors come from a man aged 30 to 45 in good health. Each CDR3 is given with its conserved first and last residue. A D gene is named only where the DNA matches it firmly. Clone size is not always given. Where it is, it says once, few, many or a class for expanded clones.

v_gene: TRBV19
abundance: NA
j_gene: TRBJ1-6
d_gene: TRBD1
CDR3nt: TGTGCCAGTAGTATCGGGGACAGCCTTAATTCACCCCTCCACTTT
CDR3aa: CASSIGDSLNSPLHF

v_gene: TRBV5-5
abundance: NA
j_gene: TRBJ1-1
d_gene: NA
CDR3nt: TGTGCCAGCAGCTTGGAGACAGCCACTCGGAGCACTGAAGCTTTCTTT
CDR3aa: CASSLETATRSTEAFF

v_gene: TRBV7-9
abundance: once
j_gene: TRBJ1-2
d_gene: NA
CDR3nt: TGTGCCAGCAGCTTAGGCGGGGGTCCTTCTGGCTACACCTTC
CDR3aa: CASSLGGGPSGYTF

v_gene: TRBV30
abundance: few
j_gene: TRBJ2-6
d_gene: NA
CDR3nt: TGTGCCTGGAGGTCGGCTGGGGCCAACGTCCTGACTTTC
CDR3aa: CAWRSAGANVLTF

v_gene: TRBV15
abundance: NA
j_gene: TRBJ1-5
d_gene: TRBD1
CDR3nt: TGTGCCACCAGCAGGGTACGGACAGGGGGCGTTCAGCCCCAGCATTTT
CDR3aa: CATSRVRTGGVQPQHF

v_gene: TRBV11-2
abundance: NA
j_gene: TRBJ1-3
d_gene: NA
CDR3nt: TGTGCCAGCAGCTTAGGAGTTGCTGGAAACACCATATATTTT
CDR3aa: CASSLGVAGNTIYF

v_gene: TRBV3-1/TRBV3-2
abundance: NA
j_gene: TRBJ1-2
d_gene: NA
CDR3nt: TGTGCCAGCAGCCAGGGTTTTAACTATGGCTACACCTTC
CDR3aa: CASSQGFNYGYTF

v_gene: TRBV3-1/TRBV3-2
abundance: once
j_gene: TRBJ1-6
d_gene: NA
CDR3nt: TGTGCCAGCAGCCAAGGGGGTTCACCCCTCCACTTT
CDR3aa: CASSQGGSPLHF

v_gene: TRBV5-1
abundance: NA
j_gene: TRBJ2-7
d_gene: NA
CDR3nt: TGCGCCAGCGCCGGAGCGGTTGTCAACGAGCAGTACTTC
CDR3aa: CASAGAVVNEQYF

v_gene: TRBV9
abundance: NA
j_gene: TRBJ2-3
d_gene: TRBD1
CDR3nt: TGTGCCAGCAGCCCCAGAGAGCGGGACAGGGGGACAGATACGCAGTATTTT
CDR3aa: CASSPRERDRGTDTQYF

v_gene: TRBV30
abundance: NA
j_gene: TRBJ2-3
d_gene: NA
CDR3nt: TGTGCCTGGGTGGGATCTAGCACAGATACGCAGTATTTT
CDR3aa: CAWVGSSTDTQYF

v_gene: TRBV29-1
abundance: NA
j_gene: TRBJ2-7
d_gene: TRBD1
CDR3nt: TGCAGCGCGGGACAGGGGAAAGAGCAGTACTTC
CDR3aa: CSAGQGKEQYF

v_gene: TRBV12-3/TRBV12-4
abundance: once
j_gene: TRBJ1-6
d_gene: NA
CDR3nt: TGTGCCAGCAGTTTGGGCCAGGGCTCGCCCCTCCACTTT
CDR3aa: CASSLGQGSPLHF

v_gene: TRBV6-1
abundance: NA
j_gene: TRBJ2-7
d_gene: TRBD2
CDR3nt: TGTGCCAGCAGTGAAGGATGGGGGGGGACCTACGAGCAGTACTTC
CDR3aa: CASSEGWGGTYEQYF